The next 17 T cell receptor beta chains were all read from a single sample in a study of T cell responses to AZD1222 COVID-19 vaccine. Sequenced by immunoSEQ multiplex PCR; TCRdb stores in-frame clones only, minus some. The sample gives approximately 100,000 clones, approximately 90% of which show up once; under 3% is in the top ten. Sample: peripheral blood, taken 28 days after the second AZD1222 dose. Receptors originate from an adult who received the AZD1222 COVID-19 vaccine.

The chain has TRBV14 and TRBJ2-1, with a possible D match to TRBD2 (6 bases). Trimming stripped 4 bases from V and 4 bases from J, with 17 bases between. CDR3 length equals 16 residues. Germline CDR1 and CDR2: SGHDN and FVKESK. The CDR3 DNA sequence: TGTGCCAGCAGCCCGCTAACTAGCAGGAGGTACAATGAGCAGTTCTTC. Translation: CASSPLTSRRYNEQFF.

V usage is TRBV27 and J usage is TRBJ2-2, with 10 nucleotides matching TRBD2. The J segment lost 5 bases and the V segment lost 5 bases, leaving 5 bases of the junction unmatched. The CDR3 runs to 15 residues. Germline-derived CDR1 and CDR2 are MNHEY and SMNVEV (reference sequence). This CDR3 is CASSPTSGVTGELFF. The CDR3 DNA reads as TGTGCCAGCAGTCCAACTAGCGGGGTGACCGGGGAGCTGTTTTTT.

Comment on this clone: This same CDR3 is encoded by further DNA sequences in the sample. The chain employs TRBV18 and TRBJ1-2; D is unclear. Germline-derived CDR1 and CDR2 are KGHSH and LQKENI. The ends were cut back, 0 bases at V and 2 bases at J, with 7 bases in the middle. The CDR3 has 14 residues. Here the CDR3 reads CASSPPGANYGYTF. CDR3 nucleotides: TGTGCCAGCTCACCACCGGGAGCAAACTATGGCTACACCTTC.

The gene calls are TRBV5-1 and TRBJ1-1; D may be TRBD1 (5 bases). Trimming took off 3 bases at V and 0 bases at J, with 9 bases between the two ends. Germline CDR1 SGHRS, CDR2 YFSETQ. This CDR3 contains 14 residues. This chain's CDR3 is CASSWGRMNTEAFF. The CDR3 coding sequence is TGCGCCAGCAGCTGGGGACGGATGAACACTGAAGCTTTCTTT.

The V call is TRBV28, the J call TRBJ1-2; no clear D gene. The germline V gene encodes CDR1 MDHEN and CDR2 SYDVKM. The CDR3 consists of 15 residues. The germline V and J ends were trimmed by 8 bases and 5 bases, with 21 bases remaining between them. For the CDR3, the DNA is TGTGCCAGCCCAACCCTCTCTGGGGATTCATATGGCTACACCTTC. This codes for CASPTLSGDSYGYTF.

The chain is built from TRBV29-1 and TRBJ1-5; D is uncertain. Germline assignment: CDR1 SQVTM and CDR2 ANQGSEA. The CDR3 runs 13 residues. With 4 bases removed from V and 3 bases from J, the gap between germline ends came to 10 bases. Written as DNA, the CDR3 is TGCAGCGTTGGACCCGGTTACAATCAGCCCCAGCATTTT. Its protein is CSVGPGYNQPQHF.

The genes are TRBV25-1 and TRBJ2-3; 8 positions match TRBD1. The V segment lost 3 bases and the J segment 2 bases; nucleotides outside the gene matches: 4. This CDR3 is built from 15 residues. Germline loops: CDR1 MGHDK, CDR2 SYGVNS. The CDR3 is CASSDGRGHTDTQYF. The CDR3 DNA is TGTGCCAGCAGTGACGGCAGGGGGCACACAGATACGCAGTATTTT.

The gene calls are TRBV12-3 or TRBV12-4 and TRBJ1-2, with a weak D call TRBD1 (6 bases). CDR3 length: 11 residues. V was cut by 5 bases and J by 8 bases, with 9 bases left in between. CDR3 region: CASSPGGGYTF. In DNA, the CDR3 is TGTGCCAGCAGTCCCGGGGGCGGCTACACCTTC.

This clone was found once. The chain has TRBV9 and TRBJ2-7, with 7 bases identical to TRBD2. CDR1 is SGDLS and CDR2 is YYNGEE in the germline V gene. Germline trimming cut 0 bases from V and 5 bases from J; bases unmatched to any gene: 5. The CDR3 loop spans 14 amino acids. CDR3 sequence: CASSVGILANEQYF. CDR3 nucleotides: TGTGCCAGCAGCGTAGGGATACTAGCGAACGAGCAGTACTTC.

CDR3: CASSESGTSTDTQYF. CDR3 DNA sequence: TGTGCCAGCAGTGAGTCTGGGACTAGCACAGATACGCAGTATTTT. The chain combines TRBV6-1 with TRBJ2-3; weak D call: TRBD2 (6 bases). The V gene lost 3 bases and the J gene lost 0 bases, with 10 bases spanning the gap. Germline CDR1 is MNHNS and CDR2 is SASEGT. The CDR3 runs 15 residues.

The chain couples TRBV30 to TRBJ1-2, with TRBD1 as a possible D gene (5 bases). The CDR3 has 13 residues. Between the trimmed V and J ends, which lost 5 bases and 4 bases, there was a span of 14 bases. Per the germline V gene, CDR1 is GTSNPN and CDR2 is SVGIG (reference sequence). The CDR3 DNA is TGTGCCTGGGGCGAAAAGGGGATCTATGGCTACACCTTC. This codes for CAWGEKGIYGYTF.

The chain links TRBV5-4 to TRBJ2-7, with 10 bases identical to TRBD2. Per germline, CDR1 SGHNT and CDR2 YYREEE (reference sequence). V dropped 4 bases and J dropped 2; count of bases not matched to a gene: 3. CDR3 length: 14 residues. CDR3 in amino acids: CASSGGLAAYEQYF. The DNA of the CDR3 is TGTGCCAGCAGCGGAGGACTAGCGGCCTACGAGCAGTACTTC.

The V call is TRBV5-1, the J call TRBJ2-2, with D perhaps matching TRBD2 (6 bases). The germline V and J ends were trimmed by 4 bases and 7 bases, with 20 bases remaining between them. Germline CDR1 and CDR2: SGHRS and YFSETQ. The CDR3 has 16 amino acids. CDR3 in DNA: TGCGCCAGCAGCCCATCTAGCGTAACTGACGGCGGGGAGCTGTTTTTT. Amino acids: CASSPSSVTDGGELFF.

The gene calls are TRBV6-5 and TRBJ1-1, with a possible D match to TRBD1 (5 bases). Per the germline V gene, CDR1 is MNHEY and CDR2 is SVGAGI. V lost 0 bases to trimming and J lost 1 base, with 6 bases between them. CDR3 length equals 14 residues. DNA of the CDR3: TGTGCCAGCAGTTACTCAGGGGCGAACACTGAAGCTTTCTTT. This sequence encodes CASSYSGANTEAFF.

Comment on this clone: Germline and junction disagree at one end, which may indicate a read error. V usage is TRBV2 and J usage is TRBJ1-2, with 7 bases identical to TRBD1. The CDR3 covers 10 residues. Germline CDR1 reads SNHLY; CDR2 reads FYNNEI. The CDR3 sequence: CASRGTDNAF. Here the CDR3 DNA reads TGTGCCAGCAGGGGGACAGACAACGCCTTC.

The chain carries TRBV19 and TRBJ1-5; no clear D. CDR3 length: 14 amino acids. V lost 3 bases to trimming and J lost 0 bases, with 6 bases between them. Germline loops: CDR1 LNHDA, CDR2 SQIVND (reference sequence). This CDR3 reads CASSIDISNQPQHF. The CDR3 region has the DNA TGTGCCAGTAGTATCGACATTAGCAATCAGCCCCAGCATTTT.

The CDR3 bases are TGTGCCAGCAGCTTAAAGGAGGGACCGAATGAAAAACTGTTTTTT. Translated, it gives CASSLKEGPNEKLFF. The rearrangement uses TRBV7-6 and TRBJ1-4; the D gene is possibly TRBD1 (5 bases). The V gene lost 2 bases and the J gene lost 5 bases, with 12 bases spanning the gap. This CDR3 region has 15 residues. Germline V CDR1 and CDR2: SGHVS, FNYEAQ.